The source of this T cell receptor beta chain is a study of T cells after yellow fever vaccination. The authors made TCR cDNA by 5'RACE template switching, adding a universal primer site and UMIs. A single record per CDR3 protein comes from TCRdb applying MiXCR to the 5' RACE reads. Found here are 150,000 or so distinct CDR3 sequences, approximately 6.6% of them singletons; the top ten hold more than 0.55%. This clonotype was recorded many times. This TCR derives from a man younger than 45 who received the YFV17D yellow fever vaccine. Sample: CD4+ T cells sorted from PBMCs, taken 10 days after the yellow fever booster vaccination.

The CDR3 bases are TGTGCCACCAGTGATTCTCGACAGGGGCACAATGAGCAGTTCTTC. This encodes CATSDSRQGHNEQFF. V is TRBV24-1 and J is TRBJ2-1; 8 positions match TRBD1. The CDR3 covers 15 residues. J gave up 5 bases and V 2 bases, and 4 bases lay outside the gene matches. Germline CDR1 KGHDR, CDR2 SFDVKD.